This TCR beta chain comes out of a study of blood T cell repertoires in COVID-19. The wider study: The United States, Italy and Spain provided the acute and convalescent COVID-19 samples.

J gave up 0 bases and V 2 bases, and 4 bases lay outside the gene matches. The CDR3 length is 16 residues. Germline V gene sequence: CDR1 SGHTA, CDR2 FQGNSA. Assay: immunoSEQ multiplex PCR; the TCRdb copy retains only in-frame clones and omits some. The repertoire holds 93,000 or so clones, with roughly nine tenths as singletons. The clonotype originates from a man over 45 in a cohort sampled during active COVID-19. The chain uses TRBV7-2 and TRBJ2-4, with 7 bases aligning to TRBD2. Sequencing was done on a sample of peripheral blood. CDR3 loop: CASSLTPGGAKNIQYF. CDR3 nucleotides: TGTGCCAGCAGCTTAACTCCGGGGGGAGCCAAAAACATTCAGTACTTC.